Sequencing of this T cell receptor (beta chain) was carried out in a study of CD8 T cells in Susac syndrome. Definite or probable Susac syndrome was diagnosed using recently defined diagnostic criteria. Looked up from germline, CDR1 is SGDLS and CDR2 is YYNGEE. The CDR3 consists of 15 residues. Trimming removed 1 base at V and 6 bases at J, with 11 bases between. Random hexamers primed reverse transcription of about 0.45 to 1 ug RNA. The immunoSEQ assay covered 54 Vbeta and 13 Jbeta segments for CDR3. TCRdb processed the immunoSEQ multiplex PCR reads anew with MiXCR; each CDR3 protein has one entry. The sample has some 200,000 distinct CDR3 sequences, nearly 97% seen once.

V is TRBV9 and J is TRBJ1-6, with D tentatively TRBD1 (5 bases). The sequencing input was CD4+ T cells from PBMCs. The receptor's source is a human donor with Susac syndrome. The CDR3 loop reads CASSVTGTANSPLHF. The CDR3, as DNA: TGTGCCAGCAGCGTAACCGGGACGGCTAATTCACCCCTCCACTTT.